These 8 T cell receptor beta chains share one sample of origin, sequenced in a study of beta chain features in type 1 diabetes. General observations from the study: Among patients with Type 1 diabetes, TCRB CDR3s were moderately but significantly shorter in every one of the four CD4+ subsets.

Expressed TCRB transcripts were sequenced, since all the RNA that had been isolated was reverse transcribed. Some clones are missing from TCRdb's copy, which holds only in-frame ones; the method was immunoSEQ multiplex PCR. The sample lists around 160,000 clones, around 9% occurring once. These receptors are not linked to any known antigen. The sample comprised central memory CD4+ T cells from blood. The receptors shown here come from a woman in her thirties with type 1 diabetes.

On this clone: At the DNA level, this CDR3 is encoded by other sequences in the same sample as well. This chain links TRBV6-4 with TRBJ2-1; weak D call: TRBD2 (6 bases). With 8 bases removed from V and 2 bases from J, the gap between germline ends came to 16 bases. This CDR3 comprises 15 residues. Germline CDR1 is MRHNA and CDR2 is SNTAGT. The CDR3 DNA follows: TGTGCCAGCGCTGCTTCGGGAGATACCTACAATGAGCAGTTCTTC. Encoded protein: CASAASGDTYNEQFF.

This clone was counted a few times. The chain is built from TRBV11-3 and TRBJ2-1; perhaps TRBD2 as D (5 bases). The CDR3 runs 12 residues. Germline CDR1 and CDR2: SGHNT and YENEEA. The V gene lost 5 bases and the J gene lost 9 bases, with 11 bases spanning the gap. The CDR3 spells CASSPGESEQFF. CDR3 bases: TGTGCCAGCAGCCCCGGGGAGAGTGAGCAGTTCTTC.

This clone was seen only a few times. The rearrangement links TRBV28 to TRBJ2-1; D might be TRBD2 (6 bases). There are 15 residues in the CDR3. Germline V gives CDR1 MDHEN, CDR2 SYDVKM. Trimming pared 4 bases from V and 7 bases from J, leaving 17 bases between. The CDR3 sequence is CASSSAGGPGNEQFF. The CDR3 DNA reads TGTGCCAGCAGTTCCGCCGGGGGACCCGGAAATGAGCAGTTCTTC.

V gene TRBV6-1 combines with J gene TRBJ2-4, with a possible D match to TRBD1 (5 bases). The CDR3 has 15 amino acids. Trimming left V 8 bases short and J 1 base short, with 15 bases between. Germline V gives CDR1 MNHNS, CDR2 SASEGT. In DNA, the CDR3 is TGTGCCAGCTTTAAGGCGACAGACGCCAAAAACATTCAGTACTTC. Residues: CASFKATDAKNIQYF.

The chain joins TRBV11-3 to TRBJ1-1, with 8 bases lining up with TRBD1. Per germline, CDR1 SGHNT and CDR2 YENEEA. The CDR3 length is 15 residues. V shed 5 bases, J shed 1 base, and the junction held 6 bases outside the gene matches. CDR3 sequence (DNA): TGTGCCAGCAGCAGAGGACAGGGACCGAACACTGAAGCTTTCTTT. This gives the protein CASSRGQGPNTEAFF.

V and J are TRBV7-2 and TRBJ2-1; D is unclear. The germline gives CDR1 SGHTA, CDR2 FQGNSA. Between the trimmed V and J ends, which lost 6 bases and 9 bases, there was a span of 9 bases. This CDR3 spans 11 amino acids. The CDR3 DNA is TGTGCCAGCAGTGATATGCGTGAGCAGTTCTTC. Amino acid sequence: CASSDMREQFF.

The chain combines TRBV15 with TRBJ2-3; 15 nucleotides align to TRBD2. Germline V gene data show CDR1 as LNHNV and CDR2 as YYDKDF (reference sequence). The CDR3 is made up of 17 amino acids. V shed 1 base and J 5 bases; nucleotides not matched to a gene: 4. For the CDR3, the DNA is TGTGCCACCAGCAGAGCCTCGGGACTAGCGGGAGGAGATACGCAGTATTTT. This sequence encodes CATSRASGLAGGDTQYF.

This chain joins TRBV5-1 and TRBJ1-1; D ambiguous. This CDR3 is built from 14 residues. Deletions cut 4 bases from V and 0 bases from J, with 10 bases between. Looked up from germline, CDR1 is SGHRS and CDR2 is YFSETQ. CDR3 in DNA: TGCGCCAGCAGCACGGACGGGATGAACACTGAAGCTTTCTTT. Amino acids: CASSTDGMNTEAFF.